These 20 T cell receptor beta chains came from one sample sequenced in a study of T cells after posttransplantation cyclophosphamide. Libraries were prepared by immunoSEQ multiplex PCR; TCRdb keeps only in-frame clonotypes and omits some of them. The profile shows some 14,000 clones, about four fifths of them singletons. The sequenced sample was memory CD4+ T cells sorted from PBMCs. Every receptor here comes from a man aged 45-65 years.

Comments on this clone: One end of the junction is discordant with germline, which a read error may explain. The chain uses TRBV7-9 and TRBJ2-5; 7 positions match TRBD1. The germline V gene encodes CDR1 SEHNR and CDR2 FQNEAQ (reference sequence). This CDR3 comprises 14 residues. This CDR3 reads CASSETGAQGTQYF. The CDR3, as DNA: TGTGCCAGCAGCGAAACAGGGGCCCAAGGGACCCAGTACTTC.

This chain connects TRBV9 to TRBJ1-6, with D uncertain. Germline V CDR1 and CDR2: SGDLS, YYNGEE. V lost 6 bases to trimming and J lost 0 bases, with 10 bases between them. CDR3 length: 15 amino acids. CDR3 amino acids: CASTTASSYNSPLHF. In nucleotides, the CDR3 is TGTGCCAGCACGACCGCTAGCTCCTATAATTCACCCCTCCACTTT.

The genes are TRBV7-9 and TRBJ2-5, with 11 bases aligning to TRBD2. The V gene end was trimmed by 6 bases and the J gene end by 5 bases; junction bases not matched to a gene: 8. Germline V gives CDR1 SEHNR, CDR2 FQNEAQ (reference sequence). This CDR3 is built from 15 residues. In DNA, the CDR3 is TGTGCCAGCAGTTCTAGCGGGGGGCGATCGGAGACCCAGTACTTC. As protein: CASSSSGGRSETQYF.

V gene TRBV2 combines with J gene TRBJ2-1; possible D gene TRBD1, 7 bases. The germline V and J ends were trimmed by 0 bases and 4 bases, with 13 bases remaining between them. CDR1 SNHLY and CDR2 FYNNEI come from the germline V gene. This CDR3 has 16 residues. The CDR3 here is CASSEARRGQYNEQFF. CDR3 coding DNA: TGTGCCAGCAGTGAAGCGAGGAGGGGGCAATACAATGAGCAGTTCTTC.

The V and J genes are TRBV7-8 and TRBJ1-1; a weak D match, TRBD1 (5 bases). This CDR3 comprises 13 residues. V shed 3 bases and J shed 8 bases, with 13 bases lying between them. Germline loops: CDR1 SGHVS, CDR2 FQNEAQ. CDR3 nucleotides: TGTGCCAGCAGCTTCGACAGCGTTTCGGAAGCTTTCTTT. Encoded protein: CASSFDSVSEAFF.

The V gene is TRBV7-2, the J gene TRBJ1-2, with 8 bases aligning to TRBD1. The CDR3 is made up of 14 amino acids. J gave up 4 bases and V 6 bases, and 7 bases lay outside the gene matches. Germline CDR1 reads SGHTA; CDR2 reads FQGNSA. CDR3 in amino acids: CASRAGGASYGYTF. As DNA, the CDR3 is TGTGCCAGCAGGGCAGGGGGCGCATCCTATGGCTACACCTTC. Drawing the rest from reference TRBV7-2 and TRBJ1-2, the complete variable domain is GAGVSQSPSNKVTEKGKDVELRCDPISGHTALYWYRQSLGQGLEFLIYFQGNSAPDKSGLPSDRFSAERTGGSVSTLTIQRTQQEDSAVYLCASRAGGASYGYTFGSGTRLTVV.

This clone has just a few counts. The J gene is TRBJ2-7, the V gene TRBV4-1; D is possibly TRBD2 (6 bases). Per germline, CDR1 MGHRA and CDR2 YSYEKL. This CDR3 has 17 amino acids. V lost 2 bases and J lost 3, with 20 bases in between. This CDR3 reads CASSQRIPGLTIYEQYF. The CDR3 DNA follows: TGCGCCAGCAGCCAAAGGATTCCGGGACTCACAATCTACGAGCAGTACTTC.

V is TRBV5-1 and J is TRBJ2-2, with TRBD2 matching 10 bases. Losses at the gene ends were 7 bases for V and 7 bases for J; bases not matched to a gene: 4. The CDR3 is 13 amino acids. Germline V lookup: CDR1 SGHRS, CDR2 YFSETQ. The CDR3 region has the DNA TGCGCCAGCTCCGGGACTAGCGTCGGGGAGCTGTTTTTT. Protein sequence: CASSGTSVGELFF.

This chain uses TRBV30 with TRBJ2-2, with 7 nucleotides matching TRBD2. The CDR3 runs to 13 residues. CDR1 is GTSNPN, CDR2 SVGIG, per germline (reference sequence). V was clipped by 1 base and J by 8 bases; unmatched bases: 4. DNA for the CDR3: TGTGCCTGGAGTGCCGGACTAGAGGGGGAGCTGTTTTTT. This sequence encodes CAWSAGLEGELFF.

This clone turned up a few times. This sequence joins TRBV6-6 and TRBJ1-1, with D possibly being TRBD1 (6 bases). Germline CDR1 reads MNHNY; CDR2 reads SVGAGI (reference sequence). V was trimmed by 6 bases and J by 1 base, leaving 9 bases between them. The CDR3 extends over 13 amino acids. The CDR3 nucleotides are TGTGCCAGCAGCCGGACAGCGAACACTGAAGCTTTCTTT. Its protein product is CASSRTANTEAFF.

J is TRBJ2-3 and V is TRBV7-3; D unresolved. Deletions cut 3 bases from V and 3 bases from J, with 7 bases between. CDR1 and CDR2 (germline): SGHTA, FQGTGA. The CDR3 has 13 amino acids. The CDR3 protein is CASSFQFTDTQYF. CDR3 in DNA: TGTGCCAGCAGCTTCCAGTTTACAGATACGCAGTATTTT.

The chain employs TRBV29-1 and TRBJ2-7; no clear D gene. Trimming cost V 3 bases and J 2 bases, with 11 bases left between them. CDR1 and CDR2 (germline): SQVTM, ANQGSEA. The CDR3 is 13 residues long. The CDR3 DNA follows: TGCAGCGTTGACGGCCCAGGCGCCTACGAGCAGTACTTC. Its protein is CSVDGPGAYEQYF.

The chain is built from TRBV6-1 and TRBJ1-2; D may be TRBD1 (5 bases). Germline loops: CDR1 MNHNS, CDR2 SASEGT. V lost 1 base, J lost 4 bases, and 13 bases lay in between. The CDR3 is 15 residues long. In nucleotides, the CDR3 is TGTGCCAGCAGTGAAGTGGGGGGTTCTGGCTATGGCTACACCTTC. It yields the protein CASSEVGGSGYGYTF.

This chain links TRBV18 with TRBJ2-1; no reliable D call. V was trimmed by 6 bases and J by 4 bases, leaving 7 bases between them. The CDR3 runs 12 residues. Germline loops: CDR1 KGHSH, CDR2 LQKENI. The CDR3: CASSLAYNEQFF. For the CDR3, the DNA is TGTGCCAGCTCCTTAGCTTACAATGAGCAGTTCTTC.

The rearrangement uses TRBV7-2 and TRBJ2-3; D uncertain. The CDR3 spans 14 residues. The germline V gene has CDR1 SGHTA and CDR2 FQGNSA. Trimming removed 0 bases at V and 2 bases at J, with 6 bases between. The CDR3 DNA sequence: TGTGCCAGCAGCTTAGCCCGAGACACAGATACGCAGTATTTT. Residues: CASSLARDTDTQYF.

The count of this clone is one. The chain is built from TRBV6-4 and TRBJ1-2; D remains unclear. Trimming stripped 0 bases from V and 6 bases from J, with 11 bases between. The CDR3 is 14 amino acids. From germline, CDR1 is MRHNA and CDR2 SNTAGT. The CDR3 is CASSDSMKADGYTF. DNA for the CDR3: TGTGCCAGCAGTGACTCTATGAAGGCGGATGGCTACACCTTC.

J is TRBJ2-3 and V is TRBV10-3; possible D gene TRBD2, 6 bases. Germline CDR1 ENHRY, CDR2 SYGVKD. The CDR3 is 14 amino acids. V lost 7 bases and J 0 bases, leaving 11 bases between the germline ends. CDR3 DNA: TGTGCCATCAAACTAGCACCTAGCACAGATACGCAGTATTTT. Protein product: CAIKLAPSTDTQYF.

The rearrangement links TRBV6-5 to TRBJ2-7; 8 bases agree with TRBD2. J was trimmed by 6 bases and V by 0 bases; bases with no gene match: 4. The CDR3 extends over 14 amino acids. CDR1 MNHEY and CDR2 SVGAGI come from the germline V gene. The CDR3 protein is CASSYSSGGTEQYF. For the CDR3, the DNA is TGTGCCAGCAGTTACTCGAGCGGGGGCACCGAGCAGTACTTC.

This chain connects TRBV12-5 to TRBJ1-3; D not certain. The CDR3 covers 15 residues. V shed 1 base and J shed 0 bases, with 7 bases lying between them. The germline gives CDR1 LGHNT, CDR2 FRNRAP. In nucleotides, the CDR3 is TGTGCTAGTGGTTTGGGAGAGAGCTCTGGAAACACCATATATTTT. Encoded protein: CASGLGESSGNTIYF.

This clone has more than one count but fewer than ten. The chain employs TRBV5-8 and TRBJ1-2, with 7 nucleotides matching TRBD1. The V and J ends lost 0 bases and 8 bases, in that order; junction bases with no gene match: 7. The CDR3 consists of 14 residues. CDR1 is SGHTS, CDR2 YDEGEE, per germline. The CDR3: CASSLEEGANGYTF. Here the CDR3 DNA reads TGTGCCAGCAGCTTGGAGGAGGGGGCAAACGGCTACACCTTC.